The clone carrying this T cell receptor (beta chain) is medium-sized by share. Its antigen is as yet unknown. Time point indicated: sample taken at primary tumor resection. Whole RNA was taken from tumor, nontumor lung or frozen PBMC; it was then sequenced unsorted. The data belong to a study of spatial heterogeneity in lung cancer. Across the whole study: Sequences of the beta chain were consistently detected in greater numbers than alpha-chain sequences. Findings of the study overall: Tumoral mutation counts were tracked by counts of expanded intratumoral alpha and beta TCRs.

A unique molecular identifier was attached to every TCR cDNA molecule. From the 5' RACE reads, TCRdb called clonotypes with MiXCR, one entry per CDR3 protein. The table shows 4,000 to 5,000 distinct CDR3 sequences, with under 9.5% occurring only once. The V and J ends lost 2 bases and 3 bases, in that order; junction bases with no gene match: 3. Germline CDR1 and CDR2: LGHDT and YNNKEL (reference sequence). The CDR3 spans 14 residues. This material consisted of lung tumor tissue, taken at surgery. The J gene is TRBJ1-1, the V gene TRBV3-1, with TRBD1 matching over 7 bases. This sequence originates from a female donor with early-stage non-small cell lung cancer. CDR3 protein: CASSQYGTDTEAFF. The CDR3 nucleotides read TGTGCCAGCAGCCAATACGGGACAGACACTGAAGCTTTCTTT.